This record looks at one TCR beta chain sequence and its context. Many counts were recorded for this clonotype. Its antigen remains undetermined. The record has no base qualities; no much larger clone is one base away. These data come from a study of regulatory T cells in long-lasting Graves disease (dated by TCRdb to the early 2020s). A note on the overall study: Antithyroid drugs had been taken for less than 3 months by newly diagnosed Graves' disease patients. Patients with persistent Graves' disease were compared with patients with newly diagnosed Graves' disease using TCR sequencing and RNA sequencing of peripheral blood. The study took place in China and was registered as a clinical trial. A total of around 35 samples underwent TCR sequencing: around 13 from persistent and about 20 from newly diagnosed Graves' disease patients.

Library creation used multiplex PCR. Sequencing instrument: Illumina HiSeq 4000. CDR3 regions were amplified by Arm-PCR with iRepertoire HTBI primers to construct TCR beta libraries. PCR products were gel purified before sequencing. On the authors' methods: Gene usage analysis of CDR3 amino acid clonotypes relied on the roughly 64 TRBV and more than twelve TRBJ segments identified across samples. COPE and FqMerger were used to merge filtered high-quality paired reads into contigs. Contigs were aligned with BLAST to IMGT TRBV, TRBD and TRBJ reference genes, and CDR3 was defined per IMGT. Any clonotype with a frequency above 0.1% was counted as a highly expanded clone. Shannon entropy served as the measure of repertoire diversity, while the Gini coefficient captured V-J evenness. A clonotype was considered public if more than one individual shared it. TCRdb reworked the public reads: Q25 trimming with fastp, MiXCR clone assembly, productive beta chains retained. Under each unique CDR3 protein, matching rows form one entry showing the most common genes and DNA. In this record, the V and J calls reflect TCRdb's handling and not the investigators' own analysis. Counted in this sample were some 350,000 distinct CDR3 sequences; about 16% of them appeared once. The top ten constitute 20% to 25% of the sample.

Points the paper makes about the study in general: Sequencing and analysis were limited to the TCR beta chain. Compared with newly diagnosed patients, patients with persistent Graves' disease had lower TCR Shannon entropy and fewer highly expanded clones, which suggests clonal expansion. More public clonotypes were shared among persistent patients (approximately 3,000) than among newly diagnosed patients (more than 900). Preferential use of TRBV28, TRBJ1-2 and TRBJ2-5 was observed in persistent disease, whereas TRBV20-1 and TRBJ2-1 were favored in newly diagnosed disease. Only peripheral blood was studied, because thyroid tissue, the primary lesion, was inaccessible. The authors noted that the small sample size was a limitation that may lower accuracy.

V and J are trimmed by 5 bases and 6 bases, and the gene matches miss 14 bases of the junction. CDR1 and CDR2 were assigned from the germline V gene as SGHNT and YENEEA. Measured from the cysteine to the phenylalanine, the CDR3 is 17 residues long. Only the CDR3 region is kept as DNA, spanning 51 bases read in frame from base 1. Read against the paper, the sample's time point label means: newly diagnosed GD, antithyroid drugs for less than 3 months. For both TCR sequencing and RNA sequencing, RNA was extracted from PBMCs in TRIzol. The diagnosis of Graves' disease followed American Thyroid Association guidelines. Patients for the study were recruited at an endocrinology department in Xi'an, China. From each patient, around 9 milliliters of peripheral blood was collected into an EDTA anticoagulant tube. Ficoll Paque Plus density gradient separation was used to isolate PBMCs, and no further T cell sorting was performed. An Agilent 2100 Bioanalyzer and agarose gel were used to check RNA quality, and a NanoDrop 2000 was used to measure RNA concentration.

This same sample was also taken into another study, of T cells in Graves' hyperthyroidism and ophthalmopathy. As noted in the second study: Stable Graves' hyperthyroidism was defined as no progression to ophthalmopathy during 18 months of follow-up. Hyperthyroidism patients were aged 18 to 65 years and newly diagnosed, with disease duration of less than 2 months. Any patient with an uncontrolled infection, another autoimmune disease, pregnancy or lactation was excluded. Diagnoses relied on clinical symptoms, serum thyroxine and TRAb, thyroid ultrasound and orbital computed tomography. A first-round RT-PCR of the TCR CDR3 used the HTBI primer set with the Qiagen OneStep RT-PCR kit. Most expanded thyroid clonotypes (frequency above 0.001) were also detected in blood, a finding suggesting that blood repertoires may reflect thyroid immune responses. A model built on a 13 V-J signature distinguished ophthalmopathy from stable hyperthyroidism, reaching 85% to 90% sensitivity and around 81% specificity in cross-validation and 80%/75% in testing. In validation, progression to ophthalmopathy was predicted by the model with nearly 71% sensitivity and about 72% specificity, a median of around 5.9 months before onset. TCR V-J signatures able to tell the groups apart were searched for in a discovery cohort of 100 patients, of whom roughly 42 had Graves' ophthalmopathy and 57 had stable Graves' hyperthyroidism. Whether ophthalmopathy could be predicted prospectively was tested in an independent validation cohort made up of 18 hyperthyroidism patients plus 17 patients who later progressed to ophthalmopathy. The approximately 100 discovery patients were divided at random into training and test sets in a 7:3 ratio. In addition, the study compared T-cell repertoires in thyroid tissue and in blood from several Graves' hyperthyroidism patients. Following sampling, methimazole starting at 30 mg daily was given to hyperthyroidism patients, and high-dose intravenous methylprednisolone was given to ophthalmopathy patients. The libraries were constructed in a second round of multiplex PCR and then size-selected and purified. Sequencing of the libraries was done on an Illumina HiSeq2000 using paired-end 100 bp reads. Raw data were processed with SOAPnuke, discarding reads with adapters, uncalled bases, mean Phred below 15, or no exact constant-primer or identifier match. COPE v1.2.5 was used to merge high-quality paired reads, and clonotypes were defined as unique nucleotide sequences. MiTCR v1.1 was used to align clonotypes to the IMGT TRBV, TRBD and TRBJ reference segments. The analysis was restricted to V-J combinations with a frequency above 0.0001, which together covered 99.2% of the repertoires. A TCS score was defined as the ratio between F50 (clonal expansion) and ExV (chaos), using BLOSUM62-based TCRdist between CDR3 peptides within each V-J. Welch's t-statistics and random forest reduced roughly 500 V-J features to around 14, which were used in a naive Bayes classifier (R e1071). No statistical method was used to fix the sample size in advance, and group allocation was not hidden from the investigators. The paper reports TCR Vbeta CDR3 sequencing of 135 peripheral blood samples: under 45 ophthalmopathy, 70 to 85 hyperthyroidism and around 17 progressor patients.

The rearranged segments are TRBV11-3 and TRBJ2-2, with 8 bases in between that match TRBD1. Sequenced here: peripheral blood mononuclear cells (PBMCs), sampled at new diagnosis, from a patient treated with antithyroid drugs. This TCR came from a woman aged 18-30 years with Graves disease. Donor details come from another sample of the same person, matched by shared clones. Read as DNA, the sequence is TGTGCCAGCAGCCATCTACAGGGGGTCGGGGTCCCCGGGGAGCTGTTTTTT. Its translation is CASSHLQGVGVPGELFF.